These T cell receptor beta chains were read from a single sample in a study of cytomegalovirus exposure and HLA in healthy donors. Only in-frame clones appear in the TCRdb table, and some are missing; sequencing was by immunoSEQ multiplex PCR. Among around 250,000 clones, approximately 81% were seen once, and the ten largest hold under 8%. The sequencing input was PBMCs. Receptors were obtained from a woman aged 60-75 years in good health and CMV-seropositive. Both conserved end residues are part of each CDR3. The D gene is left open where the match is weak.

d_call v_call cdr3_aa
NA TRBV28 CASSFIGQKGREQFF
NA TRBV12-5 CASGLGTGNEQYF
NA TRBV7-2 CASRAPSWEQYF
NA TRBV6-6 CASSSENTQYF
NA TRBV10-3 CATRSGSSGQPGYGYTF
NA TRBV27 CASSLSIYYEQYF
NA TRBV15 CATWRGGQRTEAFF
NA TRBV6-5 CAGSYSRGYEQYF
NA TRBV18 CASSPPTGHSGNTIYF
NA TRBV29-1 CSVEWTPSYNEQFF
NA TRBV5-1 CASSLVAVSTDTQYF
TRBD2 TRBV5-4 CASSRVGTSGSQETQYF
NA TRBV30 CAWSPTTRGPSGYTF
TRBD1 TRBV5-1 CASSLARGPNTGELFF
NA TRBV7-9 CASSLGQANYGYTF
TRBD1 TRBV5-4 CASTWDRANTEAFF
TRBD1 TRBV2 CASSESTGEQPQHF
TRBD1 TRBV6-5 CASRATGEGGYTF
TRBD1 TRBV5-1 CASSLGDRGPKEQYF
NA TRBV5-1 CASSFRGNTEAFF
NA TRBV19 CASSSRTVNTGELFF
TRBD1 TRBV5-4 CASSYRGINTGELFF
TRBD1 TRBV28 CASSLPKRDRGIGYGYTF
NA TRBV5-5 CASSLTARETQYF
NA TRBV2 CASSETGTGYTF
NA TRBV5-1 CASSLALTSYNEQFF
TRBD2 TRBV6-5 CASSYYAGGTLYEQYF
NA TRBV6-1 CASSEAGETLHEQYF
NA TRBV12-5 CASGLLLLSTGELFF
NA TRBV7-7 CASSPHSSYEQYF
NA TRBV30 CAWSFYRDNSYEQYF
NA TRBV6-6 CASSDRLYEQYF
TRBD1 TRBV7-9 CSSSFRGTGMGEQYF
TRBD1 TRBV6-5 CASSYGTGGLNTEAFF
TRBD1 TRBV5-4 CASSLAGTGGYEQFF
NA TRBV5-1 CASSLGFGNTEAFF
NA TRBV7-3 CASSVASTGANVLTF
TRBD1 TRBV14 CASSPRTGDTGELFF
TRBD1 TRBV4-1 CASSQDWGQGAMWNEQFF
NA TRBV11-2 CASNLAEHFSSYEQYF
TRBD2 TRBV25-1 CASSEGGTSGRGETQYF
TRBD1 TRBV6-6 CASSWTGVIYGYTF
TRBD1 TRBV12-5 CASGLGTGSQPQHF
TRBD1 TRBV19 CASRVRDSGYGYTF
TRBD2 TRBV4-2 CASSQGLAGGVPRLDF
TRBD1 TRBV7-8 CASSLEEGGGQGWYEQYF
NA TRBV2 CASTSQGSGELFF
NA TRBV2 CASSEGSVTEAFF
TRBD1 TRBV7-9 CSSRPTGGTNEKLFF
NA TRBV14 CASSPDLRGLRNQPQHF
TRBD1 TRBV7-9 CASSRRDSQAFF